The T cell receptor (beta chain) under discussion was sequenced for a study of T cell repertoires in cytomegalovirus infection. Study overall: Public TCR beta signature analysis indicated the presence of both CMV infection and matching HLA type. Study findings and constraints: Individuals carrying CMV plus the relevant HLA were identified by cumulative frequency of public TCR beta families. There were HLA-C-restricted CMV-specific TCR beta clonotypes dominating the ex vivo response.

Each CDR3 protein is one row after TCRdb ran MiXCR on the reads. Of around 530,000 distinct CDR3 sequences listed, about 15% are singletons. This clonotype occurred many times. Its specificity is unknown. Germline V gene sequence: CDR1 SEHNR, CDR2 FQNEAQ (reference sequence). The CDR3 has 12 residues. V lost 8 bases and J lost 5, with 12 bases in between. The source material was CD8+ T cells from PBMCs. The sequence came from a human donor in good health (CMV status not recorded). Some clones in this sample may be carry-over from other donors' samples. The rearrangement joins TRBV7-9 to TRBJ1-1; TRBD1 might be the D (6 bases). The CDR3 bases are TGTGCCAGCTTCGGGGGCGGGACTGAAGCTTTCTTT. Amino acid sequence: CASFGGGTEAFF.